Included here is one T cell receptor beta chain sequence, with context. Its cognate antigen is unknown. This entry comes from a study of cytomegalovirus exposure and HLA in healthy donors. Study-level points and caveats: Researchers counted some 150 TCR beta chains as cytomegalovirus-associated.

Method: immunoSEQ multiplex PCR; TCRdb's copy keeps in-frame clones and lacks some. The table shows a few hundred thousand clones, with 80% to 90% occurring only once. This CDR3 region has 16 residues. CDR1 LGHNA and CDR2 YSLEER come from the germline V gene. V lost 1 base, J lost 5 bases, and 8 bases stayed unmatched. This TCR came from a woman aged 18-29 years in good health and CMV-seronegative. The chain links TRBV4-3 to TRBJ1-1; TRBD1 aligns across 9 bases. The sequencing input was PBMCs. The CDR3 is CASSQATGTGRTEAFF. The CDR3 nucleotides read TGCGCCAGCAGCCAAGCGACCGGGACAGGGCGGACTGAAGCTTTCTTT.